This T cell receptor beta chain came from a study of T cells in localized non-small cell lung cancer. The V and J ends lost 5 bases and 3 bases respectively, with 10 bases between them. The germline CDR1 and CDR2 sequences are SGHNT and YENEEA. The CDR3 sequence is 14 residues long. Comments on this clone: Its antigen is as yet unknown.

Clones were sequenced by immunoSEQ multiplex PCR, and TCRdb holds only the in-frame ones, with some missing. The sample has tens of thousands of clones; 90% to 95% are singletons. Points from the study as a whole: A median of around 52 clones ranked among the top 100 in tumor appeared in adjacent lung. Heterogeneity is still possible, as just one tumor region was sequenced.

The input for sequencing was peripheral blood, taken before any cancer treatment. The receptor was derived from a woman between 35 and 75 years old with stage I lung adenocarcinoma. This chain uses TRBV11-3 with TRBJ1-4; D is possibly TRBD1 (5 bases). The DNA of the CDR3 is TGTGCCAGCAGCCCAGGGTTAGCTAATGAAAAACTGTTTTTT. This encodes CASSPGLANEKLFF.